The clone carrying this T cell receptor beta chain was detected ten times or more. Antigen unknown. The data were taken from a study of T-cell reconstitution after alpha-beta-depleted transplantation in children. Study-wide results and limits: Once a year had passed after transplant, T-cell counts and diversity came mostly from newly produced T cells. From surviving recipient T cells and thymic progenitors came the high day-60 TCRbeta diversity observed in some patients. Expanded graft clones numbering several hundred reportedly gave rise to alpha-beta T cells about two months after transplant.

Unique molecular identifiers were incorporated into the prepared TCRbeta library. Using its own MiXCR run on the PCR reads, TCRdb lists one record per CDR3 protein. The table lists nearly 250,000 distinct CDR3 sequences, 8.2% of them singletons. This CDR3 is 15 amino acids long. V lost 6 bases to trimming and J lost 0 bases, with 12 bases between them. Per germline, CDR1 SGHVS and CDR2 FQNEAQ. V and J are TRBV7-8 and TRBJ1-5; tentatively, D is TRBD1 (6 bases). Source: PBMCs, mostly from graft donor cells, taken 180 days after TCRalphabeta/CD19-depleted stem cell transplant. This clonotype was obtained from a male patient between 10 and 17 years old who had a stem cell transplant for acute lymphoblastic leukemia, so the T cells may come from the graft donor. CDR3 in DNA: TGTGCCAGCAGTTCAAGGACAGATAGCAATCAGCCCCAGCATTTT. It encodes CASSSRTDSNQPQHF.